The text below deals with one T cell receptor (beta chain). This receptor's antigen is unknown. No base quality values were provided; no much bigger clone lies one nucleotide off. Each collaborating institution followed its own protocols to collect whole blood in K2EDTA tubes. For TCRbeta analysis, collaborator samples were shipped as frozen whole blood, as isolated PBMCs, or as DNA extracted from either sample type. TCRbeta CDR3 regions were amplified from genomic DNA using the immunoSEQ Assay, a bias-controlled multiplex PCR. Per the source publication's procedure: Nucleated cell counts per sample were estimated from amplification of reference gene primers within the assay. Sequence reads were collapsed and filtered to measure the absolute abundance of every unique TCRbeta CDR3 rearrangement. For each sample, productive Simpson clonality was calculated as the square root of Simpson's diversity index across productive rearrangements. As stored in TCRdb, this immuneACCESS dataset retains in-frame rearrangements with V and J assigned. A fraction of the clones does not appear; measured against another copy, unresolved V genes explain less than half of the discrepancy, and the remainder lacks a known reason. V, J and clone size derive from that table, while D and trimming were established from the DNA sequence. The sample profile shows 40,000 to 50,000 clones; 86% of them were found once. The ten biggest clones cover roughly 2.9% of the sample.

This specimen comes from a study of blood T cell repertoires in COVID-19 (TCRdb year 2020). The study in broad terms: Samples covering the acute and convalescent phases of COVID-19 were provided by collaborators in the United States, Italy and Spain. The material from the prospective study consisted of cDNA or gDNA derived from T cells, B-cell-depleted T cells, or PBMCs. The dataset comprised deeply sampled blood TCRbeta repertoires from subjects exposed to, actively infected with, or recovered from COVID-19. The repertoires were released in a freely available public database intended as a resource for research on the immune response to SARS-CoV-2. The samples were drawn from two sources: the first 160 participants of the ongoing ImmuneRACE study, and approximately 1,300 subjects contributed by 6 global collaborators. Nearly every sample came with metadata listing a de-identified subject ID, COVID-19 status, age in years and sex. Where available, HLA class I and class II types were taken from metadata supplied by the sample provider and were not determined by assay-based typing. The research as a whole found: How much clinical and demographic metadata was included differed by source and by participant, and the metadata was provided uncurated.

Cut back by 7 bases and 7 bases, the V and J ends lie 14 bases apart. The CDR3 numbers 13 residues from cysteine through phenylalanine. Only the CDR3 DNA is retained, 39 bases long and in frame from the first base. The source of this sequence is a woman at least 80 years old with acute or convalescent COVID-19. Specimen: peripheral blood. The chain uses TRBV12-3 or TRBV12-4 and TRBJ2-1, with a tentative D gene TRBD1 over 6 matching bases. The CDR3 protein is CASTTQQGNEQFF. The sequenced DNA is TGTGCCAGCACCACACAACAGGGAAATGAGCAGTTCTTC.